Reported below is one T cell receptor beta chain. Its antigen is unknown. The data were taken from a study of cytomegalovirus exposure and HLA in healthy donors. Overall study: Samples from HLA-typed donors yielded 65 million to 85 million unique TCRs in an early data release. Regarding the study as a whole: Fewer than 20,000 TCR beta sequences were associated with HLA alleles at 0.05 false discovery rate in a later analysis. Among donors in an Asian-associated ancestry cluster, a later analysis reportedly found fewer N-insertions than the roughly 610-donor mean.

It was with 60 Vbeta and 13 Jbeta primers that the PCR ran. TCRdb's copy holds only in-frame clones and misses some; the assay was immunoSEQ multiplex PCR. The top ten clones hold 1.5% to 2.5% of a sample with roughly 120,000 clones, roughly three quarters of them seen once. CDR3 length: 15 amino acids. Trimming removed 2 bases from V and 1 base from J; junction bases left unmatched: 4. CDR1 is KGHSH, CDR2 LQKENI, per germline. The sequence derives from a man aged 18 to 35 in good health and CMV-seronegative. The chain carries TRBV18 and TRBJ2-7; 8 positions match TRBD1. The specimen was PBMCs. The CDR3 here is CASSPAGTGSYEQYF. The CDR3 bases are TGTGCCAGCTCACCAGCCGGGACAGGTTCCTACGAGCAGTACTTC.